Listed below are T cell receptor beta chains from one sample, sequenced in a study of regulatory T cells in long-lasting Graves disease. TCRdb passed the multiplex PCR reads through MiXCR, listing each CDR3 protein once. The sample includes 500,000 to 700,000 distinct CDR3 sequences, roughly 15% seen only once; the top ten take approximately 20%. The same data also went into a second study, on T cells in Graves' hyperthyroidism and ophthalmopathy.

The sample was peripheral blood mononuclear cells (PBMCs), taken at new diagnosis, from a patient treated with antithyroid drugs. The receptors come from a woman in her 30s with Graves disease. The CDR3 runs from the conserved cysteine through the conserved F or W. Fields, in order: clone size, CDR3 length, J gene, V gene, D gene, CDR3 DNA, CDR3 protein. D genes are given only for firm matches. Size is stated for part of the rows, as once, few or many counts, or as a class when the clone is expanded.

>.|15|TRBJ2-1|TRBV5-1|TRBD2
TGCGCCAGCACGGAAGCGGGAGTTTATTACAATGAGCAGTTCTTC
CASTEAGVYYNEQFF
>.|20|TRBJ2-7|TRBV3-1|TRBD2
TGTGCCAGCAGCCAAAAGGGCGGACTAGCGGGAGTCCGTAGCTCCTACGAGCAGTACTTC
CASSQKGGLAGVRSSYEQYF
>many|13|TRBJ1-2|TRBV28|.
TGTGCCAGCAGTTTCTTGGGGGACTATGGCTACACCTTC
CASSFLGDYGYTF
>few|16|TRBJ2-7|TRBV20-1|.
TGCAGTGCTAGAGATTGGGGCAGAAAGTTCTCCTACGAGCAGTACTTC
CSARDWGRKFSYEQYF
>few|14|TRBJ2-3|TRBV7-9|TRBD1
TGTGCCAGCAGATCAGGGGGCTCGACAGATACGCAGTATTTT
CASRSGGSTDTQYF
>few|18|TRBJ2-7|TRBV19|TRBD2
TGTGCCAGTAGTATTTGGGCGGGGGCTAGCGGGAGTGCCTACGAGCAGTACTTC
CASSIWAGASGSAYEQYF
>.|12|TRBJ2-5|TRBV28|.
TGTGCCAGCGAGGGGGGGGTAGAGACCCAGTACTTC
CASEGGVETQYF
>few|14|TRBJ1-6|TRBV7-3|.
TGTGCCAGCAGCACCGGGACTGAGAGTGCACCCCTCCACTTT
CASSTGTESAPLHF
>.|16|TRBJ2-5|TRBV7-7|TRBD2
TGTGCTAGCAGCTTAGGGGTAGGGACTAGGGGAGAGACCCAGTACTTC
CASSLGVGTRGETQYF
>few|16|TRBJ2-7|TRBV28|TRBD2
TGTGCCAGCAGCTCTTTACTAGCGCCCTTTTCCTACGAGCAGTACTTC
CASSSLLAPFSYEQYF
>few|16|TRBJ2-1|TRBV6-2/TRBV6-3|TRBD2
TGTGCCAGCAGTTACCCTCCCGGGACTAGCGGAAATGAGCAGTTCTTC
CASSYPPGTSGNEQFF
>many|17|TRBJ1-4|TRBV28|TRBD1
TGTGCCAGCAGCAAATCAAGACAGGGTAAAACTAATGAAAAACTGTTTTTT
CASSKSRQGKTNEKLFF